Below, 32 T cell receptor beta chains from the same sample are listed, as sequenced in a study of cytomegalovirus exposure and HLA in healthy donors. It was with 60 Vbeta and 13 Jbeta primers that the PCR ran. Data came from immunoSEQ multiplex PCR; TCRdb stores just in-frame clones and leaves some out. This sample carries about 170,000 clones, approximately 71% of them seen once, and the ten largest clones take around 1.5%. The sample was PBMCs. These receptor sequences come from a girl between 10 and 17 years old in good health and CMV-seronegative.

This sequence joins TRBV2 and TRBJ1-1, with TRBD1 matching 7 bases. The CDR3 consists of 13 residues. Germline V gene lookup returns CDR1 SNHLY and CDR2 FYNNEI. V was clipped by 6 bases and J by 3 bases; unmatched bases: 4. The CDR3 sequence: CASRGQRYTEAFF. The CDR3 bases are TGTGCCAGCAGGGGACAGCGATACACTGAAGCTTTCTTT.

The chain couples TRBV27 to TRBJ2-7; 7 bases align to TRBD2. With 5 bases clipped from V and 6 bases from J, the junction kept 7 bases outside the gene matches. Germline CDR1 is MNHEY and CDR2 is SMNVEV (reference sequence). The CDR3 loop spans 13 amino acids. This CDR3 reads CASSPGGGSEQYF. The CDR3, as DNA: TGTGCCAGCAGTCCGGGAGGCGGTTCCGAGCAGTACTTC.

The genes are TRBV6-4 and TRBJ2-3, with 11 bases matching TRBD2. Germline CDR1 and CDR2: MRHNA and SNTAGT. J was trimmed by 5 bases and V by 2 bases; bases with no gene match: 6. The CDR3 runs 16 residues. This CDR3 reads CASSDETSGDIDTQYF. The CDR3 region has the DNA TGTGCCAGCAGTGACGAGACTAGCGGGGATATAGATACGCAGTATTTT.

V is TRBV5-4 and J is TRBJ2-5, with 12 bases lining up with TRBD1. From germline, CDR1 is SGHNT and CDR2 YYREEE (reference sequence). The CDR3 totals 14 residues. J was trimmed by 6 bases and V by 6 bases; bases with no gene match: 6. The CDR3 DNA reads TGTGCCAGCACCTGGGACAGGGGGCCTAAGACCCAGTACTTC. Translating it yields CASTWDRGPKTQYF.

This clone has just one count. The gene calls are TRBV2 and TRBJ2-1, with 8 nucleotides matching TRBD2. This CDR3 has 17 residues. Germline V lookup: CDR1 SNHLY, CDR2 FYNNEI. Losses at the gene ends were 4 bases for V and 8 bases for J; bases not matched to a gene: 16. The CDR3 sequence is CASSVGGTGGPTDEQFF. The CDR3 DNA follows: TGTGCCAGCAGTGTCGGTGGTACGGGGGGGCCTACTGATGAGCAGTTCTTC.

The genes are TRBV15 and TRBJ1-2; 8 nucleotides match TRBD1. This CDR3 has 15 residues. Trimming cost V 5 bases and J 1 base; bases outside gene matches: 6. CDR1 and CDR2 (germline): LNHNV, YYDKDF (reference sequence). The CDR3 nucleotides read TGTGCCACCAGCGCCAGGACAGGGAATAACTATGGCTACACCTTC. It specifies CATSARTGNNYGYTF.

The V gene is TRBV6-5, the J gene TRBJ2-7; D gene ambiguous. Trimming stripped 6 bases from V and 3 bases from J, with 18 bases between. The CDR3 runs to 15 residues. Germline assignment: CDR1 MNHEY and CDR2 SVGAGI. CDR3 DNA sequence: TGTGCCAGCAGAAGATCCGGGTCGCTCATCTACGAGCAGTACTTC. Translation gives CASRRSGSLIYEQYF.

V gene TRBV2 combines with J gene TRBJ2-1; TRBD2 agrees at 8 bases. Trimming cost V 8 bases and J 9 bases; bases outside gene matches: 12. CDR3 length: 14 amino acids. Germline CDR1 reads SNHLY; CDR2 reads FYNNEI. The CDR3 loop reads CASCHGGGACEQFF. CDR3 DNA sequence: TGTGCCAGCTGCCACGGGGGGGGAGCTTGTGAGCAGTTCTTC.

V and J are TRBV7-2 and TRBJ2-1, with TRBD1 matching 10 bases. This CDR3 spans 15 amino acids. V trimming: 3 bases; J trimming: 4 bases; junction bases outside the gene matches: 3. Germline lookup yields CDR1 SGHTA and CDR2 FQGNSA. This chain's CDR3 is CASSFQDRGYNEQFF. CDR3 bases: TGTGCCAGCAGCTTTCAGGACAGGGGGTACAATGAGCAGTTCTTC.

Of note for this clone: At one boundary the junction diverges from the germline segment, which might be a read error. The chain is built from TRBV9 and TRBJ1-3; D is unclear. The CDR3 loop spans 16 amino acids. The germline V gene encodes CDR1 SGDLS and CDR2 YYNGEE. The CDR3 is CASSVGAKPSGSTIYF. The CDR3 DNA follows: TGTGCCAGCAGCGTAGGGGCGAAACCCTCTGGAAGCACCATATATTTT.

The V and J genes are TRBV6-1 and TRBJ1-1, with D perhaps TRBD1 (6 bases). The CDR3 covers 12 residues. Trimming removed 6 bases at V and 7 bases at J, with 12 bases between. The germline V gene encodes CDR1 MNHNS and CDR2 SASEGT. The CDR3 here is CASSIGTFEAFF. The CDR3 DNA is TGTGCCAGCAGCATAGGGACATTTGAAGCTTTCTTT.

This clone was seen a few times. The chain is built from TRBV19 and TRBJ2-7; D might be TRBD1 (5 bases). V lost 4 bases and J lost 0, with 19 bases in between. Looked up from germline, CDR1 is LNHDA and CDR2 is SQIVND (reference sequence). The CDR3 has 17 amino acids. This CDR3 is CASSTGQARQSSYEQYF. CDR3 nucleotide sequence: TGTGCCAGTAGTACCGGCCAGGCGCGACAGTCCTCCTACGAGCAGTACTTC. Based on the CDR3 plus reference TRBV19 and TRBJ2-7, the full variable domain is DGGITQSPKYLFRKEGQNVTLSCEQNLNHDAMYWYRQDPGQGLRLIYYSQIVNDFQKGDIAEGYSVSREKKESFPLTVTSAQKNPTAFYLCASSTGQARQSSYEQYFGPGTRLTVT.

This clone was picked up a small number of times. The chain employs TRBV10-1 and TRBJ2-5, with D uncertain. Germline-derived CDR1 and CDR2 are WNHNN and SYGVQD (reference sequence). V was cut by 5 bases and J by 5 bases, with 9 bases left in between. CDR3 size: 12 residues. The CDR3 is CASSRDGETQYF. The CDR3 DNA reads TGCGCCAGCAGTCGAGACGGGGAGACCCAGTACTTC.

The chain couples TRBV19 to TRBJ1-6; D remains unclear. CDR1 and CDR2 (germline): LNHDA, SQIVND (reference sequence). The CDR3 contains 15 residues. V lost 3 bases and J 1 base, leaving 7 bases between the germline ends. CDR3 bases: TGTGCCAGTAGTATGGTCCGGTCCTATAATTCACCCCTCCACTTT. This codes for CASSMVRSYNSPLHF. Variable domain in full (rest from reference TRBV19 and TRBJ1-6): DGGITQSPKYLFRKEGQNVTLSCEQNLNHDAMYWYRQDPGQGLRLIYYSQIVNDFQKGDIAEGYSVSREKKESFPLTVTSAQKNPTAFYLCASSMVRSYNSPLHFGNGTRLTVT.

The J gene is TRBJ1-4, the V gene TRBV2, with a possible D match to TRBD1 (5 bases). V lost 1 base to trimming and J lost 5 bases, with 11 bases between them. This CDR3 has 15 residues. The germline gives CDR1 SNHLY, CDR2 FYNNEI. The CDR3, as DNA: TGTGCCAGCAGTGAAGGTGGGGCCTCAAATGAAAAACTGTTTTTT. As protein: CASSEGGASNEKLFF.

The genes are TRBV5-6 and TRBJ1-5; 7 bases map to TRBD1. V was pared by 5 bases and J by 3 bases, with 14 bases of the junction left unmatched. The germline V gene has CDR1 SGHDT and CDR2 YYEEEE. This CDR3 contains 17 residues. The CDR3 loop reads CASSGGPGTEHNQPQHF. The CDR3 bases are TGTGCCAGCAGTGGGGGTCCGGGGACAGAGCACAATCAGCCCCAGCATTTT.

The CDR3 protein is CASRGRVNSPLHF. CDR3 in DNA: TGTGCCAGCAGAGGCAGGGTGAATTCACCCCTCCACTTT. This chain links TRBV6-1 with TRBJ1-6; D perhaps matches TRBD1 (5 bases). The CDR3 length is 13 residues. V lost 6 bases, J lost 7 bases, and 10 bases lay in between. The V gene's germline CDR1 is MNHNS and CDR2 SASEGT.

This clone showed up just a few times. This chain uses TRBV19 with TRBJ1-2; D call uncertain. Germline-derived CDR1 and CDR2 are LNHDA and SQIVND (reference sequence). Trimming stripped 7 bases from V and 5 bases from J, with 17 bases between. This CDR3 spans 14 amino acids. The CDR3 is CASTNPAARYGYTF. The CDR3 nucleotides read TGTGCCAGTACGAATCCAGCGGCTAGGTATGGCTACACCTTC.

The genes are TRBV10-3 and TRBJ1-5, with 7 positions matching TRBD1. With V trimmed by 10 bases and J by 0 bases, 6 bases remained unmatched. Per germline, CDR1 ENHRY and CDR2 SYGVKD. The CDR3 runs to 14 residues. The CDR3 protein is CATTGQNSNQPQHF. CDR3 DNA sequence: TGTGCCACGACGGGACAGAATAGCAATCAGCCCCAGCATTTT.

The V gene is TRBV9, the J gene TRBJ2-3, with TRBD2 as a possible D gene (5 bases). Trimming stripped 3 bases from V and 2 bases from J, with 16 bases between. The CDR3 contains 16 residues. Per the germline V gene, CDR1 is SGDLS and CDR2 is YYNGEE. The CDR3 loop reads CASSAGELGYTDTQYF. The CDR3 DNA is TGTGCCAGCAGCGCCGGGGAACTCGGCTACACAGATACGCAGTATTTT.

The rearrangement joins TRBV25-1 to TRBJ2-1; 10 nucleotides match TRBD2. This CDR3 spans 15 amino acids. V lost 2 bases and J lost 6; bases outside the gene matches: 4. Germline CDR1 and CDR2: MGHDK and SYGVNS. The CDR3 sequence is CASSEGTSAFNEQFF. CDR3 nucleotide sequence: TGTGCCAGCAGTGAAGGGACTAGCGCGTTCAATGAGCAGTTCTTC.

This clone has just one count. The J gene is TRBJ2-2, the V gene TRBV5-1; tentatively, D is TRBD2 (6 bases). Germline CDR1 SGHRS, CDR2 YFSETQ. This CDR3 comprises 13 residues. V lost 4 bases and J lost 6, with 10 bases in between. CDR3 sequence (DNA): TGCGCCAGCAGCCCGGAGGGCGCCGGGGAGCTGTTTTTT. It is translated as CASSPEGAGELFF.

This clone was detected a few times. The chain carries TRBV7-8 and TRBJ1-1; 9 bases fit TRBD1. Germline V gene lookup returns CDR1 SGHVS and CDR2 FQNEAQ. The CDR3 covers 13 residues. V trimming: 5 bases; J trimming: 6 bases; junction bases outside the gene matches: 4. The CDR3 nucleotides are TGTGCCAGCAGCCAACAGGGGGCTTCTGAAGCTTTCTTT. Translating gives CASSQQGASEAFF.

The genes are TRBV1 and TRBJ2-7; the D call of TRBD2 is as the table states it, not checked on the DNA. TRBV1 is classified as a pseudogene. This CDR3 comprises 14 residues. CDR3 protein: CTSRQKGLLYEQYF. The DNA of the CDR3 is TGCACCAGCCGTCAGAAGGGACTCCTCTACGAGCAGTACTTC.

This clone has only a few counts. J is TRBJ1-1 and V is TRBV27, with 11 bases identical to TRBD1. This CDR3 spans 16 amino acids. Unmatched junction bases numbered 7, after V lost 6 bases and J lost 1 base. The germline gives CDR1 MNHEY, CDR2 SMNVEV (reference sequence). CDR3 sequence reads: CASRTGTGGRNTEAFF. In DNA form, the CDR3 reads TGTGCCAGCAGGACCGGGACAGGGGGTCGGAACACTGAAGCTTTCTTT.

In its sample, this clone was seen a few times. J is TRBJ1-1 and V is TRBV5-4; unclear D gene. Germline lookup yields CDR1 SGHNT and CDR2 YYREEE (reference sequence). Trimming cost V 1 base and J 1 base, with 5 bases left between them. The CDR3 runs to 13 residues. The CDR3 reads CASSLMANTEAFF. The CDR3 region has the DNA TGTGCCAGCAGCTTGATGGCGAACACTGAAGCTTTCTTT. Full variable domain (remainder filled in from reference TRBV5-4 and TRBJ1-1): ETGVTQSPTHLIKTRGQQVTLRCSSQSGHNTVSWYQQALGQGPQFIFQYYREEENGRGNFPPRFSGLQFPNYSSELNVNALELDDSALYLCASSLMANTEAFFGQGTRLTVV.

In nucleotides, the CDR3 is TGTGCCAGTAGTATCGGGACAGGGCAAGTGGTTATGGACACCGGGGAGCTGTTTTTT. Protein product: CASSIGTGQVVMDTGELFF. J is TRBJ2-2 and V is TRBV19; 9 nucleotides align to TRBD1. The CDR3 contains 19 residues. Germline CDR1 reads LNHDA; CDR2 reads SQIVND (reference sequence). V shed 3 bases, J shed 3 bases, and the junction held 14 bases outside the gene matches.

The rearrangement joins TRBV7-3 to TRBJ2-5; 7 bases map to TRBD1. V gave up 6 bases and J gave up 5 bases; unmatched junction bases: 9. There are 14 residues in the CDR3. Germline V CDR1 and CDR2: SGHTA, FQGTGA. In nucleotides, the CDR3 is TGTGCCAGCAGTCCGGACAGGCGGAGGGAGACCCAGTACTTC. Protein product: CASSPDRRRETQYF.

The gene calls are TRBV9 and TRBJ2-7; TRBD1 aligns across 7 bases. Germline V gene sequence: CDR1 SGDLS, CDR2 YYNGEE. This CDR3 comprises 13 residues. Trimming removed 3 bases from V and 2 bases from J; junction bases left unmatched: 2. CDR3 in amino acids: CASSAQGAYEQYF. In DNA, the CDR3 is TGTGCCAGCAGCGCTCAGGGGGCCTACGAGCAGTACTTC. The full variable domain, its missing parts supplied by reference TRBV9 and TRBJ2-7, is DSGVTQTPKHLITATGQRVTLRCSPRSGDLSVYWYQQSLDQGLQFLIQYYNGEERAKGNILERFSAQQFPDLHSELNLSSLELGDSALYFCASSAQGAYEQYFGPGTRLTVT.

As DNA, the CDR3 is TGTGCCAGCAGCGTAGGGCCCCACCAGGGGAACACTGAAGCTTTCTTT. Translation: CASSVGPHQGNTEAFF. The rearrangement links TRBV9 to TRBJ1-1; D perhaps matches TRBD1 (5 bases). Trimming left V 0 bases short and J 1 base short, with 13 bases between. The CDR3 loop spans 16 amino acids. Germline CDR1 is SGDLS and CDR2 is YYNGEE.

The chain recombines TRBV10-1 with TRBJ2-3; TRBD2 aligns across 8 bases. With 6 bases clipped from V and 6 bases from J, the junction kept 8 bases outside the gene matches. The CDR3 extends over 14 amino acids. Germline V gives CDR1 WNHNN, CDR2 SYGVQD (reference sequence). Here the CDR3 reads CASSGGGPTDTQYF. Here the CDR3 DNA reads TGCGCCAGCAGCGGGGGGGGGCCAACGGATACGCAGTATTTT.

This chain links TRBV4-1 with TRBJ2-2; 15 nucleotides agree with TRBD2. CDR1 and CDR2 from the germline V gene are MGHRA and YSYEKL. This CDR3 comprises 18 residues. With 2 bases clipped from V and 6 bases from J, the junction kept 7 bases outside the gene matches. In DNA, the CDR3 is TGCGCCAGCAGCCAATTGTCCGGACTAGCGGGGGGGGCCGGGGAGCTGTTTTTT. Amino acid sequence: CASSQLSGLAGGAGELFF.